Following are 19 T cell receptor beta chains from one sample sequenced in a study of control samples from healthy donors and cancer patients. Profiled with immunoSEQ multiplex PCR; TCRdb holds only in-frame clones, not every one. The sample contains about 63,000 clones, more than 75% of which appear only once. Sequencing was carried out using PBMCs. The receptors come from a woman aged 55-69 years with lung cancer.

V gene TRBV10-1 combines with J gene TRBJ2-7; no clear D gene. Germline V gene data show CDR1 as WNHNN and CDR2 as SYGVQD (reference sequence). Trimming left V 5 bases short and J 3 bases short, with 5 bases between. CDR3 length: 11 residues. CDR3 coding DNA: TGCGCCAGCAGTTCCGGCTACGAGCAGTACTTC. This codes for CASSSGYEQYF.

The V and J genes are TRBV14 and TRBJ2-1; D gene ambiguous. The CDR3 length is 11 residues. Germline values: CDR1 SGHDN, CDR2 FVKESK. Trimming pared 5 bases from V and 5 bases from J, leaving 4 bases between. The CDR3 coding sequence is TGTGCCAGCAGCTTCAACAATGAGCAGTTCTTC. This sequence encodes CASSFNNEQFF.

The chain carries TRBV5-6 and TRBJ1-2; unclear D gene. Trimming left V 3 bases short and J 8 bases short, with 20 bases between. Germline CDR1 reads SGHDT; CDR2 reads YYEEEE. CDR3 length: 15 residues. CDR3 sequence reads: CASSSITGRLGGYTF. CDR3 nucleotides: TGTGCCAGCAGCTCCATAACCGGGCGGCTCGGGGGCTACACCTTC.

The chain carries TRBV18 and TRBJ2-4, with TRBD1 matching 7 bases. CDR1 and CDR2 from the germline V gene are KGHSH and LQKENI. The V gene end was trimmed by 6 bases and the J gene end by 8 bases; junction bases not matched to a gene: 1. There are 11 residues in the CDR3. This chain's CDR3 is CASSQGDIQYF. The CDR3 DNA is TGTGCCAGCTCCCAGGGGGACATTCAGTACTTC.

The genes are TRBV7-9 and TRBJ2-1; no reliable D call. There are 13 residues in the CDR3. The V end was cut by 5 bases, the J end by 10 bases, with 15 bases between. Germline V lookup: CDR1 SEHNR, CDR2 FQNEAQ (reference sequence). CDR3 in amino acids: CASSRAEVGEQFF. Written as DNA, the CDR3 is TGTGCCAGCAGCCGAGCCGAGGTGGGGGAGCAGTTCTTC.

CDR3 sequence (DNA): TGCGCCACGAGGACGACAGGGCAAGAGACCCAGTACTTC. Translating gives CATRTTGQETQYF. The chain recombines TRBV5-1 with TRBJ2-5, with 7 bases matching TRBD1. The CDR3 runs to 13 residues. Germline V CDR1 and CDR2: SGHRS, YFSETQ. J lost 2 bases, V lost 9 bases, and 7 bases had no gene match.

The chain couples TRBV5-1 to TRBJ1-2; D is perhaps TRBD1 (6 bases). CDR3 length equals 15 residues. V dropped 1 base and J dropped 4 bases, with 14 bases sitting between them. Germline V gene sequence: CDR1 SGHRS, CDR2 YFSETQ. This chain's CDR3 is CASSLTQGTLYGYTF. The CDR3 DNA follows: TGCGCCAGCAGCTTGACCCAGGGGACACTCTATGGCTACACCTTC.

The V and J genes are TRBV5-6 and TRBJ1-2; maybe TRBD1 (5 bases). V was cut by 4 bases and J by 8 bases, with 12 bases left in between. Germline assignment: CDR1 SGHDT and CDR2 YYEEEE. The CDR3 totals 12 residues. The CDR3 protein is CASSTTGPGYTF. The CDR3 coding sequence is TGTGCCAGCAGCACTACAGGTCCGGGCTACACCTTC.

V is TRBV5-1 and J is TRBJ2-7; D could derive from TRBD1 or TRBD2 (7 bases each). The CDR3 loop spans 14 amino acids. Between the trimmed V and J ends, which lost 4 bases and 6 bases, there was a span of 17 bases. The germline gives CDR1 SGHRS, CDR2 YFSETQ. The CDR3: CASSPAGGAGEQYF. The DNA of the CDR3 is TGCGCCAGCAGCCCGGCAGGGGGGGCGGGCGAGCAGTACTTC. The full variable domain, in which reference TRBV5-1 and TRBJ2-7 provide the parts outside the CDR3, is KAGVTQTPRYLIKTRGQQVTLSCSPISGHRSVSWYQQTPGQGLQFLFEYFSETQRNKGNFPGRFSGRQFSNSRSEMNVSTLELGDSALYLCASSPAGGAGEQYFGPGTRLTVT.

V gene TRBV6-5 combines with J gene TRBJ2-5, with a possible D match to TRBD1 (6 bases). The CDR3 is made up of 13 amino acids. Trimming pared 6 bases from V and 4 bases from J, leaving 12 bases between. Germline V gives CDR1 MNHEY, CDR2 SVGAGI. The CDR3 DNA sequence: TGTGCCAGCAGACCCTGGACAGCAGAGACCCAGTACTTC. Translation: CASRPWTAETQYF.

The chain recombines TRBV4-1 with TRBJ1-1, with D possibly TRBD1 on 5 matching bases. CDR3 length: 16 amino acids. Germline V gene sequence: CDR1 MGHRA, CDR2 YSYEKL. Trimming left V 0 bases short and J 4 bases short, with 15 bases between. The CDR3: CASSQDAYTGGTEAFF. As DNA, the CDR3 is TGCGCCAGCAGCCAAGATGCATACACCGGGGGCACTGAAGCTTTCTTT.

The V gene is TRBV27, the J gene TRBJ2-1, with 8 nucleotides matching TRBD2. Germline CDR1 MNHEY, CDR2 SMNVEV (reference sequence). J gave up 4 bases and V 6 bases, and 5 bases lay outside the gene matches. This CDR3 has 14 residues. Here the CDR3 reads CASSRSGGYNEQFF. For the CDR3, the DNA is TGTGCCAGCAGCCGAAGCGGGGGTTACAATGAGCAGTTCTTC.

Written as DNA, the CDR3 is TGCGCCAGCAGCCAAGATCCCGCAGGGGGCCCCTATGGCTACACCTTC. Translating it yields CASSQDPAGGPYGYTF. The chain joins TRBV4-1 to TRBJ1-2; 8 positions agree with TRBD1. With V trimmed by 0 bases and J by 4 bases, 7 bases remained unmatched. This CDR3 is built from 16 residues. CDR1 and CDR2 from the germline V gene are MGHRA and YSYEKL.

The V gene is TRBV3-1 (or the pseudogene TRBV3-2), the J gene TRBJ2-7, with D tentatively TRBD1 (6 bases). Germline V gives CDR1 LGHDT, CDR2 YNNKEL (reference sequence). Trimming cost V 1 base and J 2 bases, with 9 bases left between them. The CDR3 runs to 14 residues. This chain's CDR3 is CASSQGTVAYEQYF. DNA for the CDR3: TGTGCCAGCAGCCAAGGGACAGTTGCCTACGAGCAGTACTTC.

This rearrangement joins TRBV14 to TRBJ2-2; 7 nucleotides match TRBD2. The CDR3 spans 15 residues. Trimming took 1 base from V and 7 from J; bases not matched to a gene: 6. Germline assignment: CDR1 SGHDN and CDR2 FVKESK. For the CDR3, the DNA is TGTGCCAGCAGCCAAGGCAGCGGGATTGGCGGGGAGCTGTTTTTT. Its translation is CASSQGSGIGGELFF.

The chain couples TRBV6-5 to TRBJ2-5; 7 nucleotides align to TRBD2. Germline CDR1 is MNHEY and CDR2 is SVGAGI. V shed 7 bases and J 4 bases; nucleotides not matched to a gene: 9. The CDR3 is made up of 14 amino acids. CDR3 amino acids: CASTQSLAGETQYF. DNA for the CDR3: TGTGCCAGCACCCAATCCTTAGCGGGAGAGACCCAGTACTTC.

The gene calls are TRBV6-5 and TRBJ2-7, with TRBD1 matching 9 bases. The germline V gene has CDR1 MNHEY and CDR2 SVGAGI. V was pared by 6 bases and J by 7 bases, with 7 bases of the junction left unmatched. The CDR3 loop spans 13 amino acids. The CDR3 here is CASSGTGLREQYF. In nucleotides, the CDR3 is TGTGCCAGCAGCGGGACAGGGTTGCGGGAGCAGTACTTC.

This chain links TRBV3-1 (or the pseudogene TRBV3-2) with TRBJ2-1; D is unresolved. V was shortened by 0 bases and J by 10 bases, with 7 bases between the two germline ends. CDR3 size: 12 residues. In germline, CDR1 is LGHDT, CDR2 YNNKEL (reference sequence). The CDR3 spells CASSQDPLEQFF. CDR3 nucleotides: TGTGCCAGCAGCCAAGATCCCCTAGAGCAGTTCTTC.

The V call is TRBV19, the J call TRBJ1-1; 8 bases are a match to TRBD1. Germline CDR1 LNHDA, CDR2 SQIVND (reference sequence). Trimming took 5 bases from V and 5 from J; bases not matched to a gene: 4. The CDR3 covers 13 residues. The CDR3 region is CASSSDRDTEAFF. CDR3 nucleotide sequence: TGTGCCAGTAGTTCGGACAGGGATACTGAAGCTTTCTTT. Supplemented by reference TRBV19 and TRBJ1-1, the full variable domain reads DGGITQSPKYLFRKEGQNVTLSCEQNLNHDAMYWYRQDPGQGLRLIYYSQIVNDFQKGDIAEGYSVSREKKESFPLTVTSAQKNPTAFYLCASSSDRDTEAFFGQGTRLTVV.